This is a list of T cell receptor beta chains from one sample in a study of blood T cell repertoires in COVID-19. Some clones are missing from TCRdb's copy, which holds only in-frame ones; the method was immunoSEQ multiplex PCR. The sample has approximately 150,000 clones; roughly four fifths are singletons. Sequenced material: peripheral blood. Every receptor here comes from a human donor with acute or convalescent COVID-19. The donor label of this sample is uncertain. Each CDR3 is given with its conserved first and last residue. A D gene is named only where the DNA matches it firmly. Rows may omit the clone size; those that give it use once, few, many or a size class.

-	TRBJ1-5	TRBD1	TRBV6-2/TRBV6-3	TGTGCCAGCAGTCCCGGGACAGGGTATCAGCCCCAGCATTTT	CASSPGTGYQPQHF
-	TRBJ2-1	TRBD1	TRBV7-8	TGTGCCAGCAGCCCCGGGACAGGAACGCGGAGTGAGCAGTTCTTC	CASSPGTGTRSEQFF
once	TRBJ2-7	-	TRBV15	TGTGCCACCAGCAGTTTTGGGGGGGCAGGGGAAGAGCAGTACTTC	CATSSFGGAGEEQYF
-	TRBJ2-2	-	TRBV19	TGTGCCAGTAGTTCCCTCATGACAACCGGGGAGCTGTTTTTT	CASSSLMTTGELFF
-	TRBJ1-1	-	TRBV2	TGTGCCAGCAGTGTACAACACACCCCCGAAGCTTTCTTT	CASSVQHTPEAFF
-	TRBJ2-7	-	TRBV11-1	TGTGCCAGCAGCTTCGGACAGATCTCCTACGAGCAGTACTTC	CASSFGQISYEQYF
-	TRBJ1-6	-	TRBV25-1	TGTGCCAGCAGTGGCGGGCAGGTCGGGGCACCCCTCCACTTT	CASSGGQVGAPLHF
once	TRBJ2-7	TRBD2	TRBV24-1	TGTGCCACCAGTTTCCCCGGGGGGTACTACGAGCAGTACTTC	CATSFPGGYYEQYF
-	TRBJ2-3	TRBD1	TRBV6-6	TGTGCCAGCAGTTCAGGAAGACAGGGTTCGGATACGCAGTATTTT	CASSSGRQGSDTQYF
few	TRBJ2-7	-	TRBV2	TGTGCCAGCAGTGAAGGAAGGGGCGATAAGTACTTC	CASSEGRGDKYF
-	TRBJ2-7	-	TRBV11-3	TGTGCCAGCAGCGCCGGACAGAAGCAGTACTTC	CASSAGQKQYF
-	TRBJ1-2	TRBD1	TRBV5-1	TGCGCCAGCAGCTTCTCCCAGGGGGCTGGCTATGGCTACACCTTC	CASSFSQGAGYGYTF
-	TRBJ2-5	-	TRBV5-1	TGCGCCAGCAGCTTGGTTTCGGCGGAGGGAGAGACCCAGTACTTC	CASSLVSAEGETQYF
-	TRBJ1-3	-	TRBV7-6	TGTGCCAGCAGCCCGGGGGGTCCGGACACCATATATTTT	CASSPGGPDTIYF
-	TRBJ2-5	TRBD1	TRBV18	TGTGCCAGCTCACCAGGCGAGGACAGGGCTTTCCAAGAGACCCAGTACTTC	CASSPGEDRAFQETQYF
-	TRBJ2-3	-	TRBV6-2/TRBV6-3	TGTGCCAGCAGTTGGCAGGATACAGATACGCAGTATTTT	CASSWQDTDTQYF
-	TRBJ1-5	-	TRBV23-1	TGCGCCAGCAGTCAATCGTCCGAAAACTTATATAGCAATCAGCCCCAGCATTTT	CASSQSSENLYSNQPQHF
-	TRBJ1-4	TRBD1	TRBV5-6	TGTGCCAGCAGCACCGGACAGGGGGCGCGAGAAAAACTGTTTTTT	CASSTGQGAREKLFF
-	TRBJ1-1	-	TRBV15	TGTGCCACCGTCTCGGGGAGGGCGAACACTGAAGCTTTCTTT	CATVSGRANTEAFF
-	TRBJ2-1	TRBD1	TRBV27	TGTGCCAGCAGTCCCGCGATTCTCAGGGGGAGTGAGCAGTTCTTC	CASSPAILRGSEQFF
-	TRBJ2-7	TRBD1	TRBV5-1	TGCGCCAGCAGCTTGGATGGGACAGGCCCCTACGAGCAGTACTTC	CASSLDGTGPYEQYF
-	TRBJ1-1	-	TRBV30	TGTGCCTGGAGTGTTCCCTATAACACTGAAGCTTTCTTT	CAWSVPYNTEAFF
-	TRBJ1-3	-	TRBV19	TGTGCCAGTAGTATTGGGGGACAAAGCTCTGGAAACACCATATATTTT	CASSIGGQSSGNTIYF
once	TRBJ2-2	TRBD2	TRBV4-2	TGTGCCAGCAGCCAAGTTGAGATAGGACTAGCGACCCTCGGGGAGCTGTTTTTT	CASSQVEIGLATLGELFF
-	TRBJ1-1	TRBD1	TRBV18	TGTGCCAGCTCACCATCGGACAGGGGATTAGGCACTGAAGCTTTCTTT	CASSPSDRGLGTEAFF
-	TRBJ2-7	TRBD1	TRBV5-1	TGCGCCAGCAGCTTGGGGGGGACAGGGCCTGAGCAGTACTTC	CASSLGGTGPEQYF
-	TRBJ2-5	TRBD1	TRBV2	TGTGCCAGCAGTGGGGGACAGGGCCGGGAGACCCAGTACTTC	CASSGGQGRETQYF
-	TRBJ2-3	TRBD2	TRBV19	TGTGCCAGTAGTACGGGCCCGGGGCTAGCGGGGGGAGCAGATACGCAGTATTTT	CASSTGPGLAGGADTQYF
-	TRBJ2-7	-	TRBV25-1	TGTGCCAGCAGTGAATATAGGGGCGGCCAGGGATCTTCCTACGAGCAGTACTTC	CASSEYRGGQGSSYEQYF
-	TRBJ1-2	TRBD1	TRBV30	TGTGCCTGGAAGGCCGGGACAGGGATCGACTATGGCTACACCTTC	CAWKAGTGIDYGYTF
-	TRBJ2-1	TRBD1	TRBV27	TGTGCCAGCCAAAAAAGAAACCGGGACAGGGCATCTGAGCAGTTCTTC	CASQKRNRDRASEQFF
-	TRBJ2-3	-	TRBV3-1/TRBV3-2	TGTGCCAGCAGCCAGGGGCAGGGTTTGGGAAGCACAGATACGCAGTATTTT	CASSQGQGLGSTDTQYF
once	TRBJ2-6	TRBD2	TRBV30	TGTGCCTGGAGTCGGGGGGAGGGCTCTGGGGCCAACGTCCTGACTTTC	CAWSRGEGSGANVLTF
-	TRBJ1-6	-	TRBV11-2	TGTGCCAGCAGCTTAGAATGGGAGTCACCCCTCCACTTT	CASSLEWESPLHF
-	TRBJ1-1	TRBD1	TRBV6-5	TGTGCCAGCAGTTACACCGGACAGGGGGACACTGAAGCTTTCTTT	CASSYTGQGDTEAFF
-	TRBJ2-7	-	TRBV18	TGTGCCAGCTCATCGAGCTCCTACGAGCAGTACTTC	CASSSSSYEQYF
-	TRBJ2-3	-	TRBV7-2	TGTGCCAGCAGCAAGACCCCAGAGGCGAATACGCAGTATTTT	CASSKTPEANTQYF
-	TRBJ1-1	TRBD1	TRBV18	TGTGCCAGCTCACCAATTGGGGGACAGGGATTGAACACTGAAGCTTTCTTT	CASSPIGGQGLNTEAFF
-	TRBJ2-1	TRBD2	TRBV5-1	TGCGCCAGCAGCTCAAGCGGGGGGGCCCACAATGAGCAGTTCTTC	CASSSSGGAHNEQFF
-	TRBJ1-2	TRBD1	TRBV5-6	TGTGCCAGCAGCTTCCGTGACAGGGGTTTTGGCTACACCTTC	CASSFRDRGFGYTF
once	TRBJ2-2	-	TRBV5-4	TGTGCCAGCAGCTTGGGCCCGGGTATGAGCACCGGGGAGCTGTTTTTT	CASSLGPGMSTGELFF
once	TRBJ1-4	-	TRBV11-2	TGTGCCAGCAGCTTAAACCCGGGGGTAGATGAAAAACTGTTTTTT	CASSLNPGVDEKLFF
-	TRBJ1-2	-	TRBV7-2	TGTGCCAGCAGCCCCGGGGGGGCCCACTATGGCTACACCTTC	CASSPGGAHYGYTF
-	TRBJ1-5	TRBD1	TRBV19	TGTGCCAGTAACGACCCCAGGGGGCCGTTAGGTCAGCCCCAGCATTTT	CASNDPRGPLGQPQHF
-	TRBJ2-7	TRBD1	TRBV7-8	TGTGCCAGCAGCTCCAGGGACAGGGGGTCCGAGCAGTACTTC	CASSSRDRGSEQYF
-	TRBJ1-5	TRBD1	TRBV7-2	TGTGCCAGCAGCTTAGACAGGGGCGGCGATCAGCCCCAGCATTTT	CASSLDRGGDQPQHF
-	TRBJ2-7	-	TRBV6-5	TGTGCCAGCAGCGCCTGGGGGCCCTCCTACGAGCAGTACTTC	CASSAWGPSYEQYF
-	TRBJ1-2	TRBD1	TRBV6-5	TGTGCCAGCAGTTACTCAGGGGGCCGGTATGGCTACACCTTC	CASSYSGGRYGYTF
-	TRBJ2-1	TRBD1	TRBV4-3	TGCGCCAGCAGCCAAGGAACGACAGGGGCCTCCTACAATGAGCAGTTCTTC	CASSQGTTGASYNEQFF
-	TRBJ2-2	-	TRBV7-2	TGTGCCAGCAGCTTAAGGCCAGGGTGGAACACCGGGGAGCTGTTTTTT	CASSLRPGWNTGELFF
-	TRBJ2-5	TRBD1	TRBV5-1	TGCGCCAGCAGCGCGGGGACAGGGGTGCAAGAGACCCAGTACTTC	CASSAGTGVQETQYF
-	TRBJ1-2	-	TRBV10-3	TGTGCCATCAGTGAGGGGACAAACGGCTACACCTTC	CAISEGTNGYTF
-	TRBJ2-3	-	TRBV10-3	TGTGCCGCGGGCCTCATCGGTGATACGCAGTATTTT	CAAGLIGDTQYF